A single sample is the source of the 15 T cell receptor beta chains below, sequenced in a study of prognosis after radiotherapy for stage I lung cancer (dated by TCRdb to the early 2020s). This sample was sequenced with an Illumina HiSeq 3000. Two rounds of multiplex PCR on genomic DNA were used to amplify the TCR beta CDR3 region. The first PCR round used primers specific to each TRBV and TRBJ gene, and the primer sequences were filed in Chinese patent CN105087789A. TCRdb reworked the public reads: Q25 trimming with fastp, MiXCR clone assembly, productive beta chains retained. Rows are unified per CDR3 protein, each entry keeping the most common DNA and genes. The sample profile shows about 13,000 distinct CDR3 sequences; 55% to 70% of them were found once. The ten largest clones represent 26% of the sample. Sequencing used PBMCs, obtained before or after stereotactic body radiation therapy (not recorded which). These receptors originate from a donor aged 50 or older with non-small cell lung cancer.

V is TRBV3-1 and J is TRBJ1-2; D uncertain. The germline CDR1 and CDR2 sequences are LGHDT and YNNKEL (reference sequence). This CDR3 comprises 13 residues. V was cut by 4 bases and J by 3 bases, with 9 bases left in between. The CDR3 protein is CASSPRSDYGYTF. The CDR3 DNA reads TGTGCCAGCAGCCCCCGTTCGGACTATGGCTACACCTTC.

This clonotype was seen many times. The CDR3 sequence is CSVGGGTEAFF. The DNA of the CDR3 is TGCAGCGTTGGGGGCGGCACTGAAGCTTTCTTT. V usage is TRBV29-1 and J usage is TRBJ1-1, with D tentatively TRBD1 (5 bases). Trimming shortened V by 4 bases and J by 4 bases, and 7 bases separated the two germline ends. The CDR3 totals 11 residues. The V gene's germline CDR1 is SQVTM and CDR2 ANQGSEA.

The rearrangement joins TRBV19 to TRBJ2-7, with no clear D. Germline CDR1 LNHDA, CDR2 SQIVND (reference sequence). The CDR3 is made up of 15 amino acids. V dropped 2 bases and J dropped 6 bases, with 17 bases sitting between them. The CDR3 DNA is TGTGCCAGTAGTATAAAGGCCAGCCGACCCTCCGAGCAGTACTTC. Protein sequence: CASSIKASRPSEQYF.

Many counts were recorded for this clonotype. This chain joins TRBV6-2 or TRBV6-3 and TRBJ2-1, with 7 bases fitting TRBD2. The germline V gene has CDR1 MNHEY and CDR2 SVGEGT. The V gene end was trimmed by 7 bases and the J gene end by 0 bases; junction bases not matched to a gene: 3. This CDR3 has 14 residues. The CDR3 region is CASTWEGSYNEQFF. The DNA of the CDR3 is TGTGCCAGCACCTGGGAGGGCTCCTACAATGAGCAGTTCTTC.

The rearrangement joins TRBV7-2 to TRBJ2-1; 9 bases align to TRBD2. This CDR3 is built from 15 residues. Looked up from germline, CDR1 is SGHTA and CDR2 is FQGNSA. V lost 1 base and J lost 8; bases outside the gene matches: 6. CDR3 amino acids: CASSLVRGGQDEQFF. In nucleotides, the CDR3 is TGTGCCAGCAGCTTAGTGCGGGGGGGCCAGGATGAGCAGTTCTTC.

This clonotype was counted ten times or more. This rearrangement joins TRBV5-1 to TRBJ2-5; unclear D gene. Germline CDR1 is SGHRS and CDR2 is YFSETQ. The CDR3 runs to 14 residues. V was clipped by 0 bases and J by 1 base, with 7 bases between them. The CDR3 coding sequence is TGCGCCAGCAGCTTGGGAGGCGGCCAAGAGACCCAGTACTTC. This encodes CASSLGGGQETQYF.

In regard to this clonotype: Mismatch with germline at one junction end may stem from a read error. CDR3 in DNA: TGTGCCAGCAGTGCCTCCGAGGTACGATACGAGAAGTACTTC. Encoded protein: CASSASEVRYEKYF. The V call is TRBV2, the J call TRBJ2-7; D gene unclear. Looked up from germline, CDR1 is SNHLY and CDR2 is FYNNEI. The CDR3 runs 14 residues.

This clonotype has at least ten counts. V is TRBV7-2 and J is TRBJ2-1; 7 bases fit TRBD1. The CDR3 totals 14 residues. The germline CDR1 and CDR2 sequences are SGHTA and FQGNSA. Germline trimming cut 2 bases from V and 8 bases from J; bases unmatched to any gene: 6. The CDR3 here is CASSLRRGRDEQFF. CDR3 in DNA: TGTGCCAGCAGCTTACGTAGGGGGCGGGATGAGCAGTTCTTC.

As to this clonotype: A single base separates this from a much larger clone, so it may be a read error. The J gene is TRBJ2-5, the V gene TRBV6-2 or TRBV6-3; 10 positions match TRBD1. This CDR3 comprises 16 residues. The germline V gene has CDR1 MNHEY and CDR2 SVGEGT. V was pared by 5 bases and J by 5 bases, with 11 bases of the junction left unmatched. The CDR3 loop reads CASSDPFGGQGETQYF. CDR3 nucleotides: TGTGCCAGCAGTGACCCGTTTGGGGGACAGGGGGAGACCCAGTACTTC.

This clonotype was counted ten times or more. The J gene is TRBJ1-1, the V gene TRBV30; the D is unclear. From germline, CDR1 is GTSNPN and CDR2 SVGIG (reference sequence). CDR3 size: 11 residues. Trimming stripped 5 bases from V and 2 bases from J, with 6 bases between. The CDR3 DNA is TGTGCCTGGGAGAAAAACACTGAAGCTTTCTTT. It is translated as CAWEKNTEAFF. The variable domain in full, completed from reference TRBV30 and TRBJ1-1, reads SQTIHQWPATLVQPVGSPLSLECTVEGTSNPNLYWYRQAAGRGLQLLFYSVGIGQISSEVPQNLSASRPQDRQFILSSKKLLLSDSGFYLCAWEKNTEAFFGQGTRLTVV.

This chain connects TRBV6-5 to TRBJ1-2, with D unresolved. This CDR3 comprises 15 residues. The germline CDR1 and CDR2 sequences are MNHEY and SVGAGI. V was trimmed by 0 bases and J by 3 bases, leaving 11 bases between them. The CDR3: CASSYSGQSYYGYTF. CDR3 sequence (DNA): TGTGCCAGCAGTTACTCGGGCCAGAGTTACTATGGCTACACCTTC.

With regard to this clonotype: One end of the junction does not line up with germline, which may come from a read error. The gene calls are TRBV20-1 and TRBJ2-5; no definite D call. The CDR3 contains 11 residues. Germline V gives CDR1 DFQATT, CDR2 SNEGSKA (reference sequence). CDR3 in DNA: TGCAGTGCCGCGCGCAGTGAGACCCAGTGCTTC. This gives the protein CSAARSETQCF.

J is TRBJ1-5 and V is TRBV20-1; D is unclear. The CDR3 has 14 residues. V dropped 1 base and J dropped 2 bases, with 9 bases sitting between them. Germline CDR1 and CDR2: DFQATT and SNEGSKA (reference sequence). Written as DNA, the CDR3 is TGCAGTGCTAGAGGCGGAAAGGGCAATCAGCCCCAGCATTTT. Protein product: CSARGGKGNQPQHF.

This clonotype was counted many times. V is TRBV7-9 and J is TRBJ2-2; TRBD1 matches at 9 bases. J was trimmed by 4 bases and V by 11 bases; bases with no gene match: 8. CDR1 is SEHNR and CDR2 is FQNEAQ in the germline V gene (reference sequence). The CDR3 contains 14 residues. CDR3 in amino acids: CAGKDRGFTGELFF. The CDR3 nucleotides are TGTGCCGGCAAGGACAGGGGTTTCACCGGGGAGCTGTTTTTT. The variable domain in full, with the rest retrieved from reference TRBV7-9 and TRBJ2-2, is DTGVSQNPRHKITKRGQNVTFRCDPISEHNRLYWYRQTLGQGPEFLTYFQNEAQLEKSRLLSDRFSAERPKGSFSTLEIQRTEQGDSAMYLCAGKDRGFTGELFFGEGSRLTVL.

Only one count was recorded for this clonotype. The rearrangement joins TRBV6-1 to TRBJ1-5; 7 positions match TRBD1. Trimming cost V 6 bases and J 6 bases; bases outside gene matches: 11. The germline gives CDR1 MNHNS, CDR2 SASEGT. The length of the CDR3 is 15 residues. The CDR3 is CASSQTGCAGQPQHF. Written as DNA, the CDR3 is TGTGCCAGCAGCCAGACAGGGTGTGCGGGTCAGCCCCAGCATTTT.